This TCR beta chain was profiled in a study of blood T cells in healthy people across ages. Overall study findings and caveats: Shifts in expanded clonotypes may have been confounded by donor CMV status, which was unknown.

CDR1 MNHEY and CDR2 SVGEGT come from the germline V gene. The CDR3 runs to 19 residues. The V end lost 9 bases, the J end lost 4 bases, and 31 bases lay between the germline ends. Per individual sample, total RNA of at least 6 micrograms was extracted. Alongside a J-beta primer mix, a sample-barcoded 5' primer served in a second PCR lasting about 7 to 11 cycles. MiXCR, applied by TCRdb to the 5' RACE reads, yields one record per CDR3 protein. Among 2 million or so distinct CDR3 sequences listed, 49% were seen once. As regards this clonotype: The target antigen is unknown.

The clonotype originates from a woman in her thirties or forties in good health. J is TRBJ2-1 and V is TRBV6-2 or TRBV6-3, with D possibly being TRBD1 or TRBD2 (5 bases each). Sequenced sample: blood. CDR3 sequence: CASRSNRDASFGGYNEQFF. In DNA, the CDR3 is TGTGCCAGTAGATCCAACCGGGACGCTAGTTTCGGAGGATACAATGAGCAGTTCTTC.